A selection of T cell receptor beta chains follows, all from one sample in a study of cytomegalovirus exposure and HLA in healthy donors. Measured with immunoSEQ multiplex PCR; TCRdb has only the in-frame clones, and not every one. The table has under 250,000 clones, around 82% seen once; the top ten hold just under 3%. Material: PBMCs. These receptors were collected from a woman aged 25 to 39 in good health and CMV-seronegative. Both conserved end residues are part of each CDR3. Fields, in order: D gene, V gene, J gene, clone size, CDR3 DNA, CDR3 protein. D genes are given only for firm matches. Clone size is stated in some rows and not others, as once, few, many or a class when expanded.

.,TRBV6-1,TRBJ2-1,.,TGTGCTAGCAGGGGCCCCGGGGGAAGGGGTAATGAGCAGTTCTTC,CASRGPGGRGNEQFF
.,TRBV2,TRBJ1-4,.,TGTGCCAGCAGGAGGACTACTCCGGCTGAAAAACTGTTTTTT,CASRRTTPAEKLFF
.,TRBV16,TRBJ1-2,once,TGTGCCAGCAGCCAATTTCCGGCAGGGGACTATGGCTACACCTTC,CASSQFPAGDYGYTF
.,TRBV5-6,TRBJ2-1,few,TGTGCCAGCAGCTTGACAGGGTATGAGCAGTTCTTC,CASSLTGYEQFF
TRBD2,TRBV9,TRBJ2-3,few,TGTGCCAGCACCCTCCGGACTAGCGGGAGAGGGTATACGCAGTATTTT,CASTLRTSGRGYTQYF
TRBD1,TRBV13,TRBJ2-3,.,TGTGCCAGCAGCAGTATGATCCGGGACAGGGGCACAGATACGCAGTATTTT,CASSSMIRDRGTDTQYF
.,TRBV19,TRBJ2-7,.,TGTGCCAGTAGCCCACTGGCCTGGCCGAGGGAAGAGCAGTACTTC,CASSPLAWPREEQYF
TRBD1,TRBV7-3,TRBJ2-7,.,TGTGCCAGCAGCTTAGGGGACAGTCAGTACGAGCAGTACTTC,CASSLGDSQYEQYF
TRBD2,TRBV5-1,TRBJ2-5,.,TGCGCCAGCAGCTTGGAAGCGGGAAGGGAGACCCAGTACTTC,CASSLEAGRETQYF
TRBD1,TRBV12-5,TRBJ2-2,.,TGTGCTAGTGGTCTGCACACAGGGGGCGGGGAGCTGTTTTTT,CASGLHTGGGELFF
.,TRBV27,TRBJ1-1,.,TGTGCCAGCAGTCAAACGGGACTCCCAAACACTGAAGCTTTCTTT,CASSQTGLPNTEAFF
TRBD2,TRBV29-1,TRBJ2-3,few,TGCAGCGTTGATCTAGCGGTGGGCACAGATACGCAGTATTTT,CSVDLAVGTDTQYF
.,TRBV6-1,TRBJ1-1,.,TGTGCCAGCAGAACGGGGACTGAAGCTTTCTTT,CASRTGTEAFF
TRBD2,TRBV5-6,TRBJ2-1,.,TGTGCCAGCGGACTAGCGGGGGATTCCTACAATGAGCAGTTCTTC,CASGLAGDSYNEQFF
.,TRBV5-1,TRBJ1-4,.,TGCGCCAGCAGCTCCTACGAGACTGGTAATGAAAAACTGTTTTTT,CASSSYETGNEKLFF
TRBD1,TRBV28,TRBJ2-7,once,TGTGCCAGCAGACGACAGGGGCCGGCCTACTACGAGCAGTACTTC,CASRRQGPAYYEQYF
.,TRBV6-1,TRBJ1-5,.,TGTGCCAGCAGTGAACGGAGCAATCAGCCCCAGCATTTT,CASSERSNQPQHF
TRBD2,TRBV6-1,TRBJ2-5,.,TGTGCCAGCAGTGAAGGACTAGCGTACCAAGAGACCCAGTACTTC,CASSEGLAYQETQYF
TRBD1,TRBV19,TRBJ2-2,once,TGTGCCAGTATCCCGGACAGGGGGGGCACCGGGGAGCTGTTTTTT,CASIPDRGGTGELFF
.,TRBV7-9,TRBJ2-3,.,TGTGCCAGCATCCTCGGGGGTTCCACAGATACGCAGTATTTT,CASILGGSTDTQYF
TRBD1,TRBV4-1,TRBJ1-1,.,TGCGCCAGCAGCCATCTAACCCTTGGACAGGGTGTCAGTGAAGCTTTCTTT,CASSHLTLGQGVSEAFF
TRBD1,TRBV4-1,TRBJ2-7,.,TGCGCCAACAAGACAGGGCCAGGGTGTGAGCAGTACTTC,CANKTGPGCEQYF
.,TRBV7-9,TRBJ2-2,.,TGTGCCAGCAGCCCCGGACAGAACACCGGGGAGCTGTTTTTT,CASSPGQNTGELFF
.,TRBV30,TRBJ1-1,.,TGTGCCTGGAGTGTACGGGGTCCTAGGAACACTGAAGCTTTCTTT,CAWSVRGPRNTEAFF
.,TRBV21-1,TRBJ2-5,.,TGTGCCAGCAGCAAAGGGGTAGCCCGGTATCAAGAGACCCAGTACTTC,CASSKGVARYQETQYF
.,TRBV5-1,TRBJ1-2,.,TGCGCCAGCAGCAGGGGGGGCGACTACTATGGCTACACCTTC,CASSRGGDYYGYTF
TRBD1,TRBV19,TRBJ1-5,.,TGTGCCAGTAGTATAGGGGACAGTCGCAATCAGCCCCAGCATTTT,CASSIGDSRNQPQHF
TRBD2,TRBV27,TRBJ2-7,.,TGTGCCAGCAGTTTATCAGCTAGCGGGGGAATATACGAGCAGTACTTC,CASSLSASGGIYEQYF
TRBD1,TRBV27,TRBJ1-4,.,TGTGCCAGCAGTTTCCGACAGGGGGGTATTATGGAAAAACTGTTTTTT,CASSFRQGGIMEKLFF
.,TRBV19,TRBJ1-4,.,TGTGCCAGTAGTATCTCGGAGATTTTAGAAAAACTGTTTTTT,CASSISEILEKLFF
TRBD1,TRBV6-1,TRBJ2-2,.,TGTGCCAGCAGTGAAGGGACAGGTGGCCTGGGTCAGCTGTTTTTT,CASSEGTGGLGQLFF
TRBD1,TRBV11-2,TRBJ2-7,.,TGTGCCAGCAGCGACGACAGGGGCGAGCAGTACTTC,CASSDDRGEQYF
.,TRBV7-9,TRBJ2-4,.,TGTGCCAGCAGCATATCAGGGGGGAGGTCGGCCAAAAACATTCAGTACTTC,CASSISGGRSAKNIQYF
TRBD1,TRBV6-1,TRBJ1-3,.,TGTGCCAGCAGTGAAGCAAGGGGGCCGATTGGAAACACCATATATTTT,CASSEARGPIGNTIYF
.,TRBV4-1,TRBJ1-6,.,TGCGCCAGCAGCCCTATCCGAACCCGCGGGCCACCCCTCCACTTT,CASSPIRTRGPPLHF
.,TRBV20-1,TRBJ1-2,.,TGCAGTGCTCCCGAGGACTATGGCTACACCTTC,CSAPEDYGYTF
.,TRBV5-1,TRBJ2-5,few,TGCGCCAGCAGCTTGGGGGGCGAGGAGACCCAGTACTTC,CASSLGGEETQYF
.,TRBV6-5,TRBJ2-3,.,TGTGCCAGCAGTTACTCGATGCGGACAGACAATACGCAGTATTTT,CASSYSMRTDNTQYF
TRBD1,TRBV4-2,TRBJ1-1,.,TGTGCCAGCAGCCTTCGGACAGGGATAGCTTTCTTT,CASSLRTGIAFF
.,TRBV4-1,TRBJ1-2,.,TGCGCCAGCAGCCAAGCTGGGACATTAAACTATGGCTACACCTTC,CASSQAGTLNYGYTF
TRBD1,TRBV6-1,TRBJ2-2,.,TGTGCCAGCAATTGGGACAGGGCGTCCGGGGAGCTGTTTTTT,CASNWDRASGELFF
.,TRBV9,TRBJ2-3,.,TGTGCCAGCAGCGCCCGCCTTAGCGCGTACACAGATACGCAGTATTTT,CASSARLSAYTDTQYF
.,TRBV27,TRBJ2-7,.,TGTGCCAGCAGCCCAGCGGACGGCTCCTACGAGCAGTACTTC,CASSPADGSYEQYF
.,TRBV29-1,TRBJ1-2,.,TGCAGCGTGGCCCTTAGGGGGGAGGGTAACTATGGCTACACCTTC,CSVALRGEGNYGYTF
.,TRBV11-3,TRBJ1-1,.,TGTGCCAGCAGCTCTGGGCCCTCAGGGGCCGCTTTCTTT,CASSSGPSGAAFF
.,TRBV11-2,TRBJ1-5,.,TGTGCCAGCAGCACCCAGGGATATAGCAATCAGCCCCAGCATTTT,CASSTQGYSNQPQHF
.,TRBV27,TRBJ1-6,few,TGTGCCAGCAGTTTAGGGAGGTATAATTCACCCCTCCACTTT,CASSLGRYNSPLHF
TRBD2,TRBV5-6,TRBJ2-1,few,TGTGCCAGCAGTAGCGGGAACTACAATGAGCAGTTCTTC,CASSSGNYNEQFF
.,TRBV9,TRBJ1-3,.,TGTGCCAGCAGCGTAACCGGGAGCTCTGGAAACACCATATATTTT,CASSVTGSSGNTIYF
TRBD1,TRBV18,TRBJ1-1,.,TGTGCCAGCTCAAGCTTGGCCGGGACAGGGAACACTGAAGCTTTCTTT,CASSSLAGTGNTEAFF